A selection of T cell receptor beta chains follows, all from one sample in a study of cytomegalovirus exposure and HLA in healthy donors. The assay was immunoSEQ multiplex PCR, and TCRdb's table has in-frame clones only and misses some. Counted here are about 120,000 clones, about four fifths occurring once; the ten biggest clones make up around 2%. Source material: PBMCs. The receptors were gathered from a man between 18 and 35 years old in good health and CMV-seronegative. The CDR3 runs from the conserved cysteine through the conserved F or W. A D gene is named only where the DNA matches it firmly. Clone size is shown for a subset of rows, as once, few, many or a class of expanded clone.

V: TRBV7-2; size: -; D: TRBD1; J: TRBJ1-6; DNA: TGTGCCAGCAGCGGCCGGGACAGGGATAATTCACCCCTCCACTTT; CDR3: CASSGRDRDNSPLHF
V: TRBV9; size: -; D: -; J: TRBJ2-7; DNA: TGTGCCAGCAGCGTGGGGGACTGGTCCTCCTACGAGCAGTACTTC; CDR3: CASSVGDWSSYEQYF
V: TRBV6-1; size: few; D: TRBD2; J: TRBJ2-7; DNA: TGTGCCAGCACAACGGGGGGTACAGGCGAGCAGTACTTC; CDR3: CASTTGGTGEQYF
V: TRBV7-2; size: -; D: TRBD1; J: TRBJ2-1; DNA: TGTGCCAGCAGCTTAGCGGACAGGGGGGGTCTGTTCTTC; CDR3: CASSLADRGGLFF
V: TRBV11-2; size: -; D: TRBD2; J: TRBJ2-7; DNA: TGTGCCAGCAGCCTCAGACTAGCGGGGGCCCTAGCCTACGAGCAGTACTTC; CDR3: CASSLRLAGALAYEQYF
V: TRBV9; size: -; D: -; J: TRBJ1-6; DNA: TGTGCCAGCAGCGTGTTATCAGTGAATTCACCCCTCCACTTT; CDR3: CASSVLSVNSPLHF
V: TRBV9; size: few; D: -; J: TRBJ2-5; DNA: TGTGCCAGCAGCGTAGATGAGACTAGGGGTGAGACCCAGTACTTC; CDR3: CASSVDETRGETQYF
V: TRBV11-3; size: -; D: TRBD1; J: TRBJ1-1; DNA: TGTGCCAGCAGCTTAGACGACAGGGGGCAGATCTTT; CDR3: CASSLDDRGQIF
V: TRBV9; size: -; D: -; J: TRBJ1-5; DNA: TGTGCCAGCAGCGTAGGAGGAGGGGGGGCAAATCAGCCCCAGCATTTT; CDR3: CASSVGGGGANQPQHF
V: TRBV11-3; size: -; D: TRBD1; J: TRBJ2-7; DNA: TGTGCCAGCAGCTTGGGTGGGACAGACTCCTACGAGCAGTACTTC; CDR3: CASSLGGTDSYEQYF
V: TRBV7-8; size: -; D: -; J: TRBJ1-6; DNA: TGTGCCAGCAGCTCAATACAGGGAGTTGATTCACCCCTCCACTTT; CDR3: CASSSIQGVDSPLHF
V: TRBV7-8; size: -; D: TRBD1; J: TRBJ1-1; DNA: TGTGCCAGCAGCTTCGGACAGGTGAACACTGAAGCTTTCTTT; CDR3: CASSFGQVNTEAFF
V: TRBV15; size: few; D: -; J: TRBJ1-5; DNA: TGTGCCACCAGCAGTGACCTCAGGGCAAGCAATCAGCCCCAGCATTTT; CDR3: CATSSDLRASNQPQHF